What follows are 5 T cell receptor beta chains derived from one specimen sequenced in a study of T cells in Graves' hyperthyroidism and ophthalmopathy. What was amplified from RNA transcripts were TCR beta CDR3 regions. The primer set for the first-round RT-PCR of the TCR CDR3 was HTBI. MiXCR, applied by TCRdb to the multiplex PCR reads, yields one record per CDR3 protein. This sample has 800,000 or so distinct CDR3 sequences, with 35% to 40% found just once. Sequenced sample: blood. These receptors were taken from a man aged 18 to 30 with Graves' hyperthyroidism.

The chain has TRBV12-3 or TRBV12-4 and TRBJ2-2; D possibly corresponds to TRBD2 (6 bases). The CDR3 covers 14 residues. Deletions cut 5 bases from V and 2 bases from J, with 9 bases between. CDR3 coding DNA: TGTGCCAGCAGTCGGGACTTCAACACCGGGGAGCTGTTTTTT. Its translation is CASSRDFNTGELFF.

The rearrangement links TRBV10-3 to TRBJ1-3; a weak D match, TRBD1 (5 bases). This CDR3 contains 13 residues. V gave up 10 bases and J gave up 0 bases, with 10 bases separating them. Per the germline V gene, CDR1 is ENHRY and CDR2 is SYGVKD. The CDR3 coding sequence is TGTGCCAACCAGGGTCTCTCTGGAAACACCATATATTTT. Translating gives CANQGLSGNTIYF.

The CDR3 coding sequence is TGTGCCAGTAGTAAAGACGCCGGGACTATATACGAGCAGTACTTC. Its protein is CASSKDAGTIYEQYF. The chain carries TRBV2 and TRBJ2-7; 7 bases fit TRBD2. The CDR3 runs 15 residues. CDR1 is SNHLY and CDR2 is FYNNEI in the germline V gene. V lost 9 bases, J lost 4 bases, and 15 bases stayed unmatched.

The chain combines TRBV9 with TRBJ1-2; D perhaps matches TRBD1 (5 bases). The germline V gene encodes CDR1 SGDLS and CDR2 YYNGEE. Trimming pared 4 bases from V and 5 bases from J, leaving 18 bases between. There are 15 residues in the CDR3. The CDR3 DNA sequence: TGTGCCAGCAGCCAAGATTGGGGGAGGAAGTATGGCTACACCTTC. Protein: CASSQDWGRKYGYTF. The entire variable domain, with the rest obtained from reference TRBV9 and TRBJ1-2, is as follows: DSGVTQTPKHLITATGQRVTLRCSPRSGDLSVYWYQQSLDQGLQFLIQYYNGEERAKGNILERFSAQQFPDLHSELNLSSLELGDSALYFCASSQDWGRKYGYTFGSGTRLTVV.

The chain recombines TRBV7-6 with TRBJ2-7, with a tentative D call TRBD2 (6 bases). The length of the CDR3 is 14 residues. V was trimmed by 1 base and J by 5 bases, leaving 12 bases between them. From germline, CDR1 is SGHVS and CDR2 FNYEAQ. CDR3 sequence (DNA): TGTGCCAGCAGCTTAGTAGGACTAACCCACGAGCAGTACTTC. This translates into CASSLVGLTHEQYF.